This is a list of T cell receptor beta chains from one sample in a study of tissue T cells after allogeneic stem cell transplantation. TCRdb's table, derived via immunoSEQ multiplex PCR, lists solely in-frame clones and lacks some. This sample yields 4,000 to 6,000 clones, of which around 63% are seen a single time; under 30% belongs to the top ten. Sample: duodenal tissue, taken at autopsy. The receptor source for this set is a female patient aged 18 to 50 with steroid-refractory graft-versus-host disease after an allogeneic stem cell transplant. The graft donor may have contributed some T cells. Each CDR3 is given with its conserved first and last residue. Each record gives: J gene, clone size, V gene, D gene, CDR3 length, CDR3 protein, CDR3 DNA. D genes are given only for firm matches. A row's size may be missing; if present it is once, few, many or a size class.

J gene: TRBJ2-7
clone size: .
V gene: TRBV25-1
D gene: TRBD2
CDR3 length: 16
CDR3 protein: CASSDLSGRRAYEQYF
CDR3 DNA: TGTGCCAGCAGTGACCTTAGCGGGAGGAGAGCCTACGAGCAGTACTTC

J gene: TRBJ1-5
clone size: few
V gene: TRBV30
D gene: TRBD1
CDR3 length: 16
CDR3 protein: CAWSVRKGAYNQPQHF
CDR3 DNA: TGTGCCTGGAGTGTAAGGAAGGGGGCCTACAATCAGCCCCAGCATTTT

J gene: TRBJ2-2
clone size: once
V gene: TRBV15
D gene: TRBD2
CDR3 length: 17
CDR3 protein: CATSRDWTSGNTGELFF
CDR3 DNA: TGTGCCACCAGCAGAGACTGGACTAGCGGTAACACCGGGGAGCTGTTTTTT

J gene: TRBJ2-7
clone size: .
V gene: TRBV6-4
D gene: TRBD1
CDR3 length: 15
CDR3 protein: CASSVSGTGVHEQYF
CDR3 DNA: TGTGCCAGCAGTGTTTCCGGGACAGGGGTACACGAGCAGTACTTC

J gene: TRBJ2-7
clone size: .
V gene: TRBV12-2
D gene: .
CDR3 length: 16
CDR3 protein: CASRLVGALRDYEQYF
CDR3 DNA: TGTGCAAGTCGCTTAGTAGGGGCGCTTCGAGACTACGAGCAGTACTTC

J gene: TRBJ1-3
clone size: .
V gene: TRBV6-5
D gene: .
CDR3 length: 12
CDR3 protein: CATLRGGNTIYF
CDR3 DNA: TGTGCCACTTTGAGGGGTGGAAACACCATATATTTT

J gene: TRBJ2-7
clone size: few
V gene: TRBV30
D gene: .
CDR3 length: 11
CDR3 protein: CAWSHGWEQYF
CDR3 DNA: TGTGCCTGGAGCCACGGTTGGGAGCAGTACTTC

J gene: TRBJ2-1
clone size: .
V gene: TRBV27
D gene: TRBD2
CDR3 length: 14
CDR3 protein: CASSLSPSGIMPFF
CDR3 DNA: TGTGCCAGCAGTTTGTCCCCTAGCGGGATTATGCCGTTCTTC

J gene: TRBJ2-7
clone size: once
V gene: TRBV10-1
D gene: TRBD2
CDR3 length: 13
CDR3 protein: CASSAGLAYEQYF
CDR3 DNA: TGCGCCAGCAGCGCGGGACTAGCGTACGAGCAGTACTTC

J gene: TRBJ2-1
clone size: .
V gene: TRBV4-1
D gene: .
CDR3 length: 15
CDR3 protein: CASSPGAGSLNEQFF
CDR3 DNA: TGCGCCAGCAGCCCTGGGGCGGGCAGCTTGAATGAGCAGTTCTTC

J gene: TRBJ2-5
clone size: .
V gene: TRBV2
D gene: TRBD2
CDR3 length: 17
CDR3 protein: CASSGRTSGGLRETQYF
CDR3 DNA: TGTGCCAGCAGTGGCCGGACTAGCGGGGGCCTCAGGGAGACCCAGTACTTC

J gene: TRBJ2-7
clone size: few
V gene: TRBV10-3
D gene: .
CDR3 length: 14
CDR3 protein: CAISELTRAREQYF
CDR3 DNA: TGTGCCATCAGTGAGTTGACTAGGGCGCGGGAGCAGTACTTC

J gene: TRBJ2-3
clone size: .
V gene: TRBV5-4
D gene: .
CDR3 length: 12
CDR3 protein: CASRRDTDTQYF
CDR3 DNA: TGTGCCAGCAGGCGGGACACAGATACGCAGTATTTT

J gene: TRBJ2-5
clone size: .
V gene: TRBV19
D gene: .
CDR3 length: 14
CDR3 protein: CASSIGGRRETQYF
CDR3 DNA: TGTGCCAGTAGTATAGGAGGCAGAAGGGAGACCCAGTACTTC

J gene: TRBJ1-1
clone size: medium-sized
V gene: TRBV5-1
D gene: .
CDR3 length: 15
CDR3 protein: CASSLVGARRTEAFF
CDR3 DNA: TGCGCCAGCAGCTTGGTAGGGGCGAGGAGGACTGAAGCTTTCTTT

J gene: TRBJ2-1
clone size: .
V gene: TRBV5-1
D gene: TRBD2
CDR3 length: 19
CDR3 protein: CASSTGGGLAGGRRNEQFF
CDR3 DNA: TGCGCCAGCAGCACCGGCGGGGGACTCGCGGGGGGCCGGAGAAATGAGCAGTTCTTC

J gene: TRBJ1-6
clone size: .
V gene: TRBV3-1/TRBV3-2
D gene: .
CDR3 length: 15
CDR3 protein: CASSQEVSYNSPLHF
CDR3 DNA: TGTGCCAGCAGCCAAGAGGTATCCTATAATTCACCCCTCCACTTT

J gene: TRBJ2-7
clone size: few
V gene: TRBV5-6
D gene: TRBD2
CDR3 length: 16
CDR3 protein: CASSLAASGAYYEQYF
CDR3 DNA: TGTGCCAGCAGCTTGGCGGCTAGCGGGGCCTACTACGAGCAGTACTTC

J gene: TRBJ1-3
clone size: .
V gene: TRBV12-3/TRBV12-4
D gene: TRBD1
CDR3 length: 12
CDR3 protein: CASSTQGGTIYF
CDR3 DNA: TGTGCCAGCAGTACTCAGGGGGGTACCATATATTTT

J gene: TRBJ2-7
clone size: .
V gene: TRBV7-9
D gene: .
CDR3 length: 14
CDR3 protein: CASSSRQYSYEQYF
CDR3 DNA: TGTGCCAGCAGCTCCCGACAGTACTCCTACGAGCAGTACTTC

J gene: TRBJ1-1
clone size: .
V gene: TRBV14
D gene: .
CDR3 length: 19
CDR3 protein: CASSRIGPWILRMNTEAFF
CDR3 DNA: TGTGCCAGCAGCCGAATTGGGCCTTGGATTCTACGCATGAACACTGAAGCTTTCTTT

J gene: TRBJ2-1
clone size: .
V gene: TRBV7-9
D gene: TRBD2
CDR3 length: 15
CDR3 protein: CASSLVLAGVVEQFF
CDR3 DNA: TGTGCCAGCAGCTTAGTACTAGCGGGAGTGGTTGAGCAGTTCTTC

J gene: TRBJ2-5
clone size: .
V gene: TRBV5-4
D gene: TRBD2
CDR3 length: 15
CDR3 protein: CASSLVAGGGETQYF
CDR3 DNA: TGTGCCAGCAGCTTGGTAGCGGGGGGGGGAGAGACCCAGTACTTC

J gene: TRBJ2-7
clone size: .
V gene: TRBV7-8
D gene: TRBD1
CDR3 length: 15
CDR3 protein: CASSPPRQGHYEQYF
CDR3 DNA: TGTGCCAGCAGCCCTCCGAGACAGGGCCATTACGAGCAGTACTTC

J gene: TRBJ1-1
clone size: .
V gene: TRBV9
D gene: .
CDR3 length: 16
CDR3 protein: CASSPRTGKANTEAFF
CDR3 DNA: TGTGCCAGCAGCCCCCGCACAGGCAAGGCGAACACTGAAGCTTTCTTT

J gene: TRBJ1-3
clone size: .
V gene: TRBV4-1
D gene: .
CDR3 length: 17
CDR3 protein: CASSQGSGESSGNTIYF
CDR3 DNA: TGCGCCAGCAGCCAAGGTTCGGGTGAGAGCTCTGGAAACACCATATATTTT

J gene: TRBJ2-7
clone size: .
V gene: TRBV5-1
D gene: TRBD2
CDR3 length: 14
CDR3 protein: CASSHGDYSYEQYF
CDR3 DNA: TGCGCCAGCAGCCACGGGGACTACTCCTACGAGCAGTACTTC

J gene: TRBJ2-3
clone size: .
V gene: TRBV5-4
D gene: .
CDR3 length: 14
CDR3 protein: CASSFLWAKDTQYF
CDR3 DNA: TGTGCCAGCAGCTTCCTCTGGGCTAAAGATACGCAGTATTTT

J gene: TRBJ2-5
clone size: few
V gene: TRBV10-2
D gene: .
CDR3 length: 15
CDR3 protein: CASSEWLGLGETQYF
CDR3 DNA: TGCGCCAGCAGTGAATGGCTGGGGTTGGGGGAGACCCAGTACTTC

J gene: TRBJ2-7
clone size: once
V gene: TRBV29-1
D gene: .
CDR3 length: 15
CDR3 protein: CSVEDRGRTPYEQYF
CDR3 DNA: TGCAGCGTTGAAGATCGCGGCAGGACGCCATACGAGCAGTACTTC

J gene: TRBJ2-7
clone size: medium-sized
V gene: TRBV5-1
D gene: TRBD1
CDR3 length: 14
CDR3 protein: CASRTGTGFYEQYF
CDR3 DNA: TGCGCCAGCAGAACCGGGACAGGGTTCTACGAGCAGTACTTC

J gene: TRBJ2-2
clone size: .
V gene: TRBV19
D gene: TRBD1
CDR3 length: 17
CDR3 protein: CASSSSWGQGGTGELFF
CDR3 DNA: TGTGCCAGTAGTAGTTCATGGGGACAGGGTGGAACCGGGGAGCTGTTTTTT

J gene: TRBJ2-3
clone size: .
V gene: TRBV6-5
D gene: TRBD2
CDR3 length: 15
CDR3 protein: CASVYGRGGLDTQYF
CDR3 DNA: TGTGCCAGCGTCTATGGGCGGGGGGGCCTGGATACGCAGTATTTT

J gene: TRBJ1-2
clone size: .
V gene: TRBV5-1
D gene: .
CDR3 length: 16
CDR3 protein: CASSLIAGILNYGYTF
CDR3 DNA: TGCGCCAGCAGCTTGATCGCAGGGATTCTCAACTATGGCTACACCTTC

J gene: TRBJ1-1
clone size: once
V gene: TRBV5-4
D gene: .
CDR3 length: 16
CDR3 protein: CASSLAQDWVATEAFF
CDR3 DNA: TGTGCCAGCAGCTTGGCCCAAGACTGGGTGGCCACTGAAGCTTTCTTT

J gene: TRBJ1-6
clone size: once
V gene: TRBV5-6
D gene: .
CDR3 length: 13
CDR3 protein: CASSFGGNSPLHF
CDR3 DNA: TGTGCCAGCAGCTTCGGGGGTAATTCACCCCTCCACTTT

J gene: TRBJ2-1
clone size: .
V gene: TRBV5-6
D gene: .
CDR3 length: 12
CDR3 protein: CASTRGLSEQFF
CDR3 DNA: TGTGCCAGCACCCGAGGTTTGAGTGAGCAGTTCTTC

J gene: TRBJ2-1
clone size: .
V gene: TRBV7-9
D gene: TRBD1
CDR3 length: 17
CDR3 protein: CASSLALGTGGNNEQFF
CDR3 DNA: TGTGCCAGCAGCTTAGCGCTAGGGACAGGGGGTAACAATGAGCAGTTCTTC

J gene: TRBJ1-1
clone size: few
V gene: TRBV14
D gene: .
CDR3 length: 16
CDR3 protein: CASSHAPGAGSTEAFF
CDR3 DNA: TGTGCCAGCAGCCACGCCCCCGGGGCCGGGAGCACTGAAGCTTTCTTT

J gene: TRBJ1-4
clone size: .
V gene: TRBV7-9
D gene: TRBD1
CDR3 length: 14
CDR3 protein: CASSLGGGSEKLFF
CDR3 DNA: TGTGCCAGCAGCTTAGGAGGGGGCAGTGAAAAACTGTTTTTT

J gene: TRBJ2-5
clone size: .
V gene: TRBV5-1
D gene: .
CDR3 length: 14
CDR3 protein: CASSPRDIQETQYF
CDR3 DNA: TGCGCCAGCAGCCCCAGGGACATCCAAGAGACCCAGTACTTC

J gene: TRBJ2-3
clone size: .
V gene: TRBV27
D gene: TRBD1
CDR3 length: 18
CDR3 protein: CASRAGQGRGGSTDTQYF
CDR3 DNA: TGTGCCAGCAGGGCCGGACAGGGAAGAGGGGGTAGCACAGATACGCAGTATTTT

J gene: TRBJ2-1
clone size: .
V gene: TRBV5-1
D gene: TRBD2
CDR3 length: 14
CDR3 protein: CASSLQSGRDEQFF
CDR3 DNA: TGCGCCAGCAGCCTCCAAAGCGGGAGGGATGAGCAGTTCTTC

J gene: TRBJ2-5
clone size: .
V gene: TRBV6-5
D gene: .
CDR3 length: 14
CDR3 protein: CASSYPRAGETQYF
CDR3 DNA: TGTGCCAGCAGTTACCCGCGAGCGGGAGAGACCCAGTACTTC

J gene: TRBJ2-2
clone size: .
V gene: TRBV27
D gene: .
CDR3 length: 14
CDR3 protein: CASTLTGETGELFF
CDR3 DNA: TGTGCCAGCACGTTGACAGGCGAGACCGGGGAGCTGTTTTTT

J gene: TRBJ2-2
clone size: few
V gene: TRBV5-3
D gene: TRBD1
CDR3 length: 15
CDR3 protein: CARSKGQGNTGELFF
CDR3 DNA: TGTGCCAGAAGCAAGGGACAGGGGAACACCGGGGAGCTGTTTTTT

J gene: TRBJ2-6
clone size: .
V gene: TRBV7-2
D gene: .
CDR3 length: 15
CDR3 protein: CASSSGPSGANVLTF
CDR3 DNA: TGTGCCAGCAGTTCCGGGCCGTCTGGGGCCAACGTCCTGACTTTC

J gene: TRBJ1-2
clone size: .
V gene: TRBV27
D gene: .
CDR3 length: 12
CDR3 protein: CATRTEQVGYTF
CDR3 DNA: TGTGCCACCAGGACAGAGCAAGTTGGCTACACCTTC